A single TCR beta chain is shown here with its context. What it binds is unknown. The data stem from a study of beta chain features in type 1 diabetes. Background on the study: Over all samples combined, around 110 million sorted cells were examined.

Germline V gene data show CDR1 as SGDLS and CDR2 as YYNGEE. This CDR3 is 13 amino acids long. V lost 0 bases, J lost 10 bases, and 11 bases lay in between. Sorting that relied on CD45RO/CCR7/CD25/CD127/CD95/CD27 yielded CD4+ naive, central memory, regulatory and stem cell-like memory cells. Overall study findings and caveats: PCR might preferentially amplify shorter templates, equally in patients and controls. Shorter TCRB CDR3s, moderately but significantly so, marked every one of the four CD4+ subsets in Type 1 diabetes patients. Whether TCRB rearrangement is influenced by HLA type was left unresolved in this analysis.

The entirety of the isolated RNA underwent reverse transcription, so expressed TCRB transcripts were sequenced. TCRdb's table, derived via immunoSEQ multiplex PCR, lists solely in-frame clones and lacks some. The table has approximately 240,000 clones, around 15% seen once. This TCR derives from a man in his thirties or forties with type 1 diabetes. The gene calls are TRBV9 and TRBJ2-1; D not certain. Sequenced sample: naive CD4+ T cells from blood. CDR3 in DNA: TGTGCCAGCAGCGTAGGCCCGGTCGGCGAGCAGTTCTTC. This translates into CASSVGPVGEQFF.